The present T cell receptor beta chain was sequenced within a study of cytomegalovirus exposure and HLA in healthy donors. About this clone: Antigen: not known.

Regarding the study as a whole: Analyses of presence/absence relied on an assumption of roughly uniform sequencing depth across donors. An analysis that came later showed most CMV-associated TCR beta chains appearing HLA-restricted.

The CDR3 spans 10 residues. V lost 5 bases, J lost 5 bases, and 6 bases lay in between. CDR1 and CDR2 from the germline V gene are DFQATT and SNEGSKA (reference sequence). 60 Vbeta and 13 Jbeta primers were used in PCR. Profiled with immunoSEQ multiplex PCR; TCRdb holds only in-frame clones, not every one. The sample carries about 100,000 clones, around 76% recorded once. The chain joins TRBV20-1 to TRBJ1-2; D is unclear. This clonotype was sampled from a woman aged 45 to 65 in good health and CMV-seropositive. Sequences were obtained from PBMCs. The chain's CDR3 is CSAGLYGYTF. CDR3 DNA sequence: TGCAGTGCTGGACTATATGGCTACACCTTC.